One and the same sample provided the 5 T cell receptor beta chains below, sequenced in a study of CD8+CD57+ T cells in acquired aplastic anemia. Profiling that covered TCR beta VDJ and CDR3 relied on genomic DNA as its template. TCRdb reprocessed the reads via MiXCR and lists one record per CDR3 protein. The top ten clones hold about 60% of a sample with about 98,000 distinct CDR3 sequences, 65% to 70% of them seen once. Patients picked for sequencing had shown CD8+CD57+ cell expansion detected by flow cytometry. Specimen: sorted CD4+, CD8+, or CD8+CD57+ T cells (not recorded which) from PBMCs. The receptors shown here come from a human donor with aplastic anemia.

The rearrangement joins TRBV29-1 to TRBJ2-7; 9 positions match TRBD1. The CDR3 totals 13 residues. The junction had 6 bases not matched to a gene; V was cut back by 7 bases and J by 2 bases. Germline V lookup: CDR1 SQVTM, CDR2 ANQGSEA. CDR3 in amino acids: CSARTGATYEQYF. The CDR3 DNA sequence: TGCAGCGCCAGGACAGGGGCGACCTACGAGCAGTACTTC.

This sequence joins TRBV15 and TRBJ1-3, with a possible D match to TRBD1 (6 bases). V was trimmed by 3 bases and J by 4 bases, leaving 10 bases between them. The CDR3 sequence is 14 residues long. Germline CDR1 reads LNHNV; CDR2 reads YYDKDF (reference sequence). CDR3 nucleotides: TGTGCCACCAGCAGGAGGACAGCAGGAAACACCATATATTTT. Translating it yields CATSRRTAGNTIYF.

The rearrangement joins TRBV10-3 to TRBJ1-2; no clear D. Germline V gene data show CDR1 as ENHRY and CDR2 as SYGVKD. The CDR3 spans 14 residues. V was cut by 7 bases and J by 8 bases, with 20 bases left in between. For the CDR3, the DNA is TGTGCCATCACTGCGGACGGGGAGGAGGGAGGCTACACCTTC. Protein sequence: CAITADGEEGGYTF.

This clonotype has only a few counts. J is TRBJ1-1 and V is TRBV20-1; D is undetermined. Germline V gene lookup returns CDR1 DFQATT and CDR2 SNEGSKA (reference sequence). There are 12 residues in the CDR3. Trimming stripped 1 base from V and 0 bases from J, with 3 bases between. CDR3 amino acids: CSARVMNTEAFF. The CDR3 DNA sequence: TGCAGTGCTAGAGTTATGAACACTGAAGCTTTCTTT.

The gene calls are TRBV27 and TRBJ2-7; a possible D gene is TRBD1 (6 bases). Germline CDR1 MNHEY, CDR2 SMNVEV (reference sequence). V lost 2 bases and J lost 2, with 13 bases in between. The CDR3 runs to 15 residues. The chain's CDR3 is CASSLQGKWAYEQYF. CDR3 sequence (DNA): TGTGCCAGCAGTTTACAGGGGAAGTGGGCCTACGAGCAGTACTTC.